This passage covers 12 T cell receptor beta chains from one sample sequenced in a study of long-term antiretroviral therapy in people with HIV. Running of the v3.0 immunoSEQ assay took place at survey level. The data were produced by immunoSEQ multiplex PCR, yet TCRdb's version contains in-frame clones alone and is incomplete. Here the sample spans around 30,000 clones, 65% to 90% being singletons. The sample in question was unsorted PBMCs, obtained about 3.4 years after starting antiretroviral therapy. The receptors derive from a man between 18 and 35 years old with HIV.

The CDR3 loop is CASSSRTEMYQETQYF. The CDR3 nucleotides read TGTGCCAGCAGCTCCCGGACAGAGATGTACCAAGAGACCCAGTACTTC. J is TRBJ2-5 and V is TRBV5-5; possible D gene TRBD1, 6 bases. Germline V CDR1 and CDR2: SGHKS, YYEKEE (reference sequence). With 3 bases removed from V and 0 bases from J, the gap between germline ends came to 15 bases. The CDR3 loop spans 16 amino acids.

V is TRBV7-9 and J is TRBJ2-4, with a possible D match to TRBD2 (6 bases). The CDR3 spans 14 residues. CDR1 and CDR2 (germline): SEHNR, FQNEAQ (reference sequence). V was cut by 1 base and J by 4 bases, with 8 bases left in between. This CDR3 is CASSLGGNKNIQYF. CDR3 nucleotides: TGTGCCAGCAGCTTAGGCGGGAATAAAAACATTCAGTACTTC. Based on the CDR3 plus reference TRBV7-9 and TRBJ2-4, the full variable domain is DTGVSQNPRHKITKRGQNVTFRCDPISEHNRLYWYRQTLGQGPEFLTYFQNEAQLEKSRLLSDRFSAERPKGSFSTLEIQRTEQGDSAMYLCASSLGGNKNIQYFGAGTRLSVL.

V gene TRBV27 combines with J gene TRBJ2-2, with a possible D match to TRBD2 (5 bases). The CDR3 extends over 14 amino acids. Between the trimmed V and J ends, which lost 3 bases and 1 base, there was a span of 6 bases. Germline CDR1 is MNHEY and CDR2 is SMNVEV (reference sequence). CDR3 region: CASSFEGNTGELFF. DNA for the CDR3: TGTGCCAGCAGTTTTGAGGGGAACACCGGGGAGCTGTTTTTT.

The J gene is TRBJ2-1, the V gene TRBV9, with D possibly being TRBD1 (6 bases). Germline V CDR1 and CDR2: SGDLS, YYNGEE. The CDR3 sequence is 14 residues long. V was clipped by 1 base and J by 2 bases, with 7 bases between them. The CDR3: CASSVTGTYNEQFF. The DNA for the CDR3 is TGTGCCAGCAGCGTAACAGGGACCTACAATGAGCAGTTCTTC. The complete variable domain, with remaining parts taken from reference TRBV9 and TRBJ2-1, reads DSGVTQTPKHLITATGQRVTLRCSPRSGDLSVYWYQQSLDQGLQFLIQYYNGEERAKGNILERFSAQQFPDLHSELNLSSLELGDSALYFCASSVTGTYNEQFFGPGTRLTVL.

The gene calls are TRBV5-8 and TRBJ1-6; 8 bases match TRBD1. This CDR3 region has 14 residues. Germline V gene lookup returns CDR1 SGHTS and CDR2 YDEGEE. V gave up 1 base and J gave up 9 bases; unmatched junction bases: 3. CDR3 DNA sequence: TGTGCCAGCAGCTTGTGGACAGGGCGTTCACCCCTCCACTTT. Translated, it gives CASSLWTGRSPLHF. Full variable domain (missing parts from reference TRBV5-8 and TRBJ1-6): EAGVTQSPTHLIKTRGQQATLRCSPISGHTSVYWYQQALGLGLQFLLWYDEGEERNRGNFPPRFSGRQFPNYSSELNVNALELEDSALYLCASSLWTGRSPLHFGNGTRLTVT.

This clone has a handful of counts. CDR3 in amino acids: CASSLAGTGRPLHF. In DNA form, the CDR3 reads TGTGCCAGCAGCTTAGCCGGGACAGGACGACCCCTCCACTTT. This chain uses TRBV7-9 with TRBJ1-6, with 8 bases lining up with TRBD1. The CDR3 totals 14 residues. V lost 0 bases, J lost 12 bases, and 4 bases stayed unmatched. Germline loops: CDR1 SEHNR, CDR2 FQNEAQ (reference sequence).

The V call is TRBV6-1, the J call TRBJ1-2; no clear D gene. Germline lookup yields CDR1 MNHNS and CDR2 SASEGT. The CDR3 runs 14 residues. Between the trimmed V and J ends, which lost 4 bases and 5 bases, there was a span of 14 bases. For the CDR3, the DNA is TGTGCCAGCAGTGGAGCTAGACCGCTGTATGGCTACACCTTC. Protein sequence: CASSGARPLYGYTF.

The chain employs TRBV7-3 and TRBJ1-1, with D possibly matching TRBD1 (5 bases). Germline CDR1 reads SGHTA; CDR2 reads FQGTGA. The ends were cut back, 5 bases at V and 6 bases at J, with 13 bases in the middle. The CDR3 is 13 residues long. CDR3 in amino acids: CASSNDRLSEAFF. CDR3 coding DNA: TGTGCCAGCAGCAACGACAGACTATCTGAAGCTTTCTTT.

The CDR3 sequence: CASSLTSRDRNWEQFF. The CDR3 DNA is TGTGCCAGCAGCTTAACCTCCCGGGACAGAAATTGGGAGCAGTTCTTC. V is TRBV11-2 and J is TRBJ2-1; 7 bases map to TRBD1. The CDR3 has 16 residues. Germline lookup yields CDR1 SGHAT and CDR2 FQNNGV. Germline trimming cut 2 bases from V and 10 bases from J; bases unmatched to any gene: 14.

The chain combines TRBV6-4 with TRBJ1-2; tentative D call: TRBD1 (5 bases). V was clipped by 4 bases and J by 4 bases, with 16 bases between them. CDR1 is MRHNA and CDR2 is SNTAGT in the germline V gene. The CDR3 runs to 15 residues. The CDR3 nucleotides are TGTGCCAGCAGTGTTGAGCAGGGTGAGGGCTATGGCTACACCTTC. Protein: CASSVEQGEGYGYTF.

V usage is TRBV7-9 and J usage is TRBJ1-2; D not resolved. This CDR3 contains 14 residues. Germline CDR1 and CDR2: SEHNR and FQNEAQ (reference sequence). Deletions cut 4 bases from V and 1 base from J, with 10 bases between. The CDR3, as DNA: TGTGCCAGCAGCTACAGTGGGGATAACTATGGCTACACCTTC. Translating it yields CASSYSGDNYGYTF.

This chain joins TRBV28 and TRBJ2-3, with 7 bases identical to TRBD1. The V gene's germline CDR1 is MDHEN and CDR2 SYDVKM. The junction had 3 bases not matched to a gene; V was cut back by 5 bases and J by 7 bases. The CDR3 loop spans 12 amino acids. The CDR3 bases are TGTGCCAGCAGTCAGGGGGAATATACGCAGTATTTT. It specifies CASSQGEYTQYF.